The TCR beta chain described here comes from a study of shared clonotypes between healthy human individuals. Germline V gene lookup returns CDR1 LNHNV and CDR2 YYDKDF (reference sequence). This CDR3 contains 15 residues. Deletions cut 0 bases from V and 4 bases from J, with 12 bases between. Here immunoSEQ multiplex PCR was the method, and the copy in TCRdb shows in-frame clones only, minus some. This table has 2 million to 3 million clones, 90% to 95% appearing once. This clone appeared a single time. This chain connects TRBV15 to TRBJ1-1; D gene unclear. Sequencing was performed on naive CD4+ T cells from PBMCs. As for subset: CD45RA+ positively selected. This TCR was recovered from a man between 18 and 35 years old in good health. Some clones in this sample may be carry-over from other donors' samples. CDR3 loop: CATSREVSTSTEAFF. The CDR3 bases are TGTGCCACCAGCAGAGAAGTCTCAACAAGCACTGAAGCTTTCTTT.